This T cell receptor beta chain was identified during a study of T-cell reconstitution after alpha-beta-depleted transplantation in children. Unique molecular identifiers were incorporated into the prepared TCRbeta library. A single record per CDR3 protein comes from TCRdb applying MiXCR to the PCR reads. This sample yields about 580,000 distinct CDR3 sequences, of which 20% to 25% are seen a single time; roughly 14% belongs to the top ten. In its sample, this clonotype was seen a few times. Germline lookup yields CDR1 SGDLS and CDR2 YYNGEE. J was trimmed by 3 bases and V by 4 bases; bases with no gene match: 10. The CDR3 extends over 15 amino acids.

This clonotype was obtained from a boy in the first two years of life who had a stem cell transplant for acute myeloid leukemia, so the T cells may come from the graft donor. The rearrangement uses TRBV9 and TRBJ2-7, with 7 nucleotides matching TRBD1. Sequenced here: PBMCs, mostly from graft donor cells, sampled 360 days after TCRalphabeta/CD19-depleted stem cell transplant. The CDR3 here is CASSPEEQGIYEQYV. Here the CDR3 DNA reads TGTGCCAGCAGCCCCGAGGAACAGGGGATCTACGAGCAGTACGTC.